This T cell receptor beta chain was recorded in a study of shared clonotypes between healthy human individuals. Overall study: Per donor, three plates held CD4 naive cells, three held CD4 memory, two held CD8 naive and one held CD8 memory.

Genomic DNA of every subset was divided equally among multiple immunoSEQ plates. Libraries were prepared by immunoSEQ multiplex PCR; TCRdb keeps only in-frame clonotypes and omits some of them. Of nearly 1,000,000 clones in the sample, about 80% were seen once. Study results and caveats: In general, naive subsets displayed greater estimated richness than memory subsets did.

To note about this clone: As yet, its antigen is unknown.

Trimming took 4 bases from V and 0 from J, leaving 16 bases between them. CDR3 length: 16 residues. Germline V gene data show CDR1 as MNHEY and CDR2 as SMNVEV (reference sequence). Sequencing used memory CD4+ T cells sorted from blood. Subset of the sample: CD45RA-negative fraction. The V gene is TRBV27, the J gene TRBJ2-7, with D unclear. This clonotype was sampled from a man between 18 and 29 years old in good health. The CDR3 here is CASSSLTRRNSYEQYF. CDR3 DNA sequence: TGTGCCAGCAGTTCCTTAACTCGACGGAACTCCTACGAGCAGTACTTC.